This T cell receptor beta chain is from a study of blood T cell repertoires in COVID-19. Turning to the study itself: The United States, Italy and Spain were the sources of the acute and convalescent COVID-19 samples. T cells, B-cell-depleted T cells, or PBMCs supplied cDNA or gDNA.

Original analysis: Researchers report that nucleated cell counts were estimated from reference gene primer amplification. Sequencing was performed with immunoSEQ multiplex PCR; in TCRdb, only in-frame clones are kept and a portion is missing. That table gives V, J and clone size, and the DNA gave D and trimming. The table has roughly 250,000 clones, about 85% seen once. On this clone: Other DNA sequences within the sample encode an identical CDR3.

This TCR derives from a man aged 35-49 years with acute or convalescent COVID-19. Input material: peripheral blood.

The CDR3 sequence: CASSRVGTEAFF. CDR3 nucleotides: TGTGCCAGTAGTCGGGTGGGCACTGAAGCTTTCTTT. This chain links TRBV19 with TRBJ1-1; D ambiguous. CDR1 and CDR2 from the germline V gene are LNHDA and SQIVND (reference sequence). The CDR3 has 12 amino acids. V lost 5 bases and J 4 bases, leaving 8 bases between the germline ends.